This T cell receptor beta chain is from a study of memory CD4+ T cells and cytomegalovirus serostatus. Study details: Of the healthy Belgian adults, 9 were CMV seropositive and about 24 seronegative.

The repertoire was sequenced with immunoSEQ multiplex PCR; TCRdb's copy has only in-frame clones and lacks some. The sample carries more than 45,000 clones, about 81% recorded once. Germline V gives CDR1 LNHNV, CDR2 YYDKDF (reference sequence). Unmatched junction bases numbered 5, after V lost 5 bases and J lost 4 bases. CDR3 length: 15 amino acids. General observations from the study: Of around 160 reported CMV TCRbeta sequences, 60 to 85 were found in memory CD4+ repertoires. Repertoires predicted CMV serostatus with median bootstrapped AUC of around 0.95.

As to this clone: The antigen is unknown.

The sort gate was single viable CD3+CD4+CD8-CD45RO+ cells for memory CD4+ T cells. The genes are TRBV15 and TRBJ1-1, with 12 nucleotides matching TRBD1. This sequence originates from an adult in good health and CMV-seronegative. The specimen was memory CD4+ T cells from blood. The CDR3 is CATSSGTGGLTEAFF. The CDR3 DNA reads as TGTGCCACCAGCTCGGGGACAGGGGGCCTCACTGAAGCTTTCTTT.